This T cell receptor (beta chain) was captured by sequencing in a study of T cell responses to AZD1222 COVID-19 vaccine (dated by TCRdb to about 2021). Background for the entire study: AZD1222 recipients given second doses at about 4 weeks or at about 12 weeks were pooled, since spike-specific TCR depth and breadth were not found to differ between the two schedules. A total of 230 to 250 trial participants underwent TCR sequencing, of whom around 210 had received two doses of AZD1222 and approximately 26 had received two doses of the MenACWY control vaccine. Trial participants were enrolled by age into 18-55, 56-69 and 70-plus year subgroups, with roughly 160, 29 and 62 TCR-sequenced participants respectively. Results the study describes overall, beyond this receptor: Because no day 14 peak-response samples were available, repertoires were characterized only after the peak T cell response. Only five to seven AZD1222 recipients were SARS-CoV-2 seropositive at baseline, limiting conclusions about previously exposed vaccinees. In the small 56-69-year group, the increase in depth fell short of significance, most likely because of low power. After two AZD1222 doses, both the breadth and the depth of spike-specific TCRs were significantly higher than at day 0 and than in MenACWY recipients. Participants were mostly white British, with more females than males. The authors suggested clonal diversity may have been underestimated. Vaccine-associated CD4 TCRs spanned the whole spike protein, with dominant responses in regions 160-218 and 743-854. Reportedly, close to half of the unique spike-specific TCRs recognized epitopes lying outside the regions that are mutated in the B.1.351 and B.1.1.7 variants.

The CDR3 spans 15 residues, from the cysteine through the phenylalanine. Here the CDR3 DNA is all that survives: 45 bases in frame from base 1. V is reduced by 1 base and J by 9 bases, leaving a spacing of 18 bases between them. Reading the germline V gene gives CDR1 MNHEY and CDR2 SVGAGI. To note about this clone: This clone's antigen is unknown. It has no much larger one-base neighbor in the sample; base qualities were not kept.

The CDR3 regions of human TCRbeta chains were analyzed by immunosequencing. As for how the authors treated the data: TCRs in the repertoires were matched against a reference library of SARS-CoV-2-specific TCRs that had been generated with the MIRA antigen-specificity platform. Breadth was defined as the fraction of unique TCRs that were SARS-CoV-2-associated. Depth was defined as the fraction of total T cells that were SARS-CoV-2-associated. Using the MIRA data, each spike-specific TCR was assigned both to the spike region to which the TCR was reactive and to a CD4 or CD8 class. Log10-transformed breadth and depth values were compared by one-way ANOVA with Sidak's multiple comparisons tests. TCRdb holds this immuneACCESS table with in-frame rearrangements only. Some clones are missing; in checked studies, unresolved V genes explain under half, and the rest has no known cause. V and J calls plus clone size are reproduced from that table; the DNA served to infer D and trimming. This sample holds roughly 140,000 clones; under 95% were observed only once. The top ten constitute 4% to 6% of the sample.

This specimen's time point label, per the study, means: baseline before first vaccination. The vaccinee samples were drawn from two UK trials, COV001 and COV002, one of which was a single-blind randomized controlled phase 2/3 trial testing AZD1222 (ChAdOx1 nCoV-19) in healthy adults. For TCRbeta chain sequencing, PBMC samples were collected from trial participants at day 0 and at day 28 after the second dose. The sequence is built from TRBV6-5 and TRBJ1-1; 6 matching bases give a weak D call of TRBD1. Sequencing was performed on peripheral blood, taken on day 0 of AZD1222 vaccination. This receptor was obtained from an adult in good health. The DNA sequence is as follows: TGTGCCAGCAGTTACTATGGGCGAACCCAGGGGAAAGCTTTCTTT. The resulting protein is CASSYYGRTQGKAFF.